This paragraph reports one TCR beta chain. TCRdb keeps only in-frame clones here, not all; method: immunoSEQ multiplex PCR. The table records 9,500 to 12,000 clones, roughly 80% of them present only once. V shed 4 bases and J 3 bases; nucleotides not matched to a gene: 10. The CDR3 is 16 amino acids. From germline, CDR1 is MDHEN and CDR2 SYDVKM. This sample is drawn from a study of OX40 agonist ivuxolimab in advanced cancers. The chain links TRBV28 to TRBJ1-2, with TRBD1 matching 8 bases. The material sequenced was CD4+ or CD8+ T cells sorted from blood, taken in a trial of the OX40 agonist ivuxolimab. The source of this sequence is an adult with an advanced solid tumor such as melanoma, head and neck, liver or kidney cancer. The DNA for the CDR3 is TGTGCCAGCAGTTCACTAACAGGGGGGGTTGACTATGGCTACACCTTC. Residues: CASSSLTGGVDYGYTF.